This T cell receptor beta chain was recorded in a study of blood T cell repertoires in COVID-19. On the study more broadly: Both acute and convalescent COVID-19 samples were obtained from the United States, Italy and Spain. Sources were T cells, B-cell-depleted T cells, or PBMCs; the material itself was cDNA or gDNA.

This clone was observed once. In the source study's methods: Reference gene primer amplification in the assay estimated nucleated cell counts. Data came from immunoSEQ multiplex PCR; TCRdb stores just in-frame clones and leaves some out. V, J and clone size are those of that table, while D and trimming were read from the DNA. The sample has about 110,000 clones; 82% are singletons. The CDR3 is made up of 14 amino acids. Trimming cost V 6 bases and J 5 bases; bases outside gene matches: 8. CDR1 and CDR2 (germline): SNHLY, FYNNEI. Sequencing was performed on peripheral blood. This chain uses TRBV2 with TRBJ1-1, with 8 bases aligning to TRBD1. This clonotype originated in a man aged 65-85 years with acute or convalescent COVID-19. This CDR3 is CASRDRVSRTEAFF. The CDR3 nucleotides read TGTGCCAGCAGGGACAGGGTCAGTAGGACTGAAGCTTTCTTT.